These 11 T cell receptor beta chains were all obtained from the same sample, sequenced in a study of PD-1 blockade in classical Hodgkin lymphoma. Using immunoSEQ multiplex PCR, the repertoire was profiled, and TCRdb retains in-frame clones only, with some absent. Here the sample spans roughly 4,700 clones, approximately 66% being singletons. Each patient experienced a relapse that followed autologous stem cell transplantation, and brentuximab vedotin exposure varied. The material sequenced was peripheral blood mononuclear cells (PBMCs), taken before the second cycle of nivolumab. The source is a human donor with classical Hodgkin lymphoma.

The chain uses TRBV5-5 and TRBJ2-7; D not resolved. The CDR3 has 13 residues. V lost 0 bases and J 2 bases, leaving 6 bases between the germline ends. Germline CDR1 and CDR2: SGHKS and YYEKEE (reference sequence). The CDR3 nucleotides read TGTGCCAGCAGCTTGGCCACAGCCTACGAGCAGTACTTC. Protein: CASSLATAYEQYF.

This clone has more than one count but fewer than ten. The chain combines TRBV6-5 with TRBJ1-3; possibly TRBD1 for D (6 bases). Trimming removed 2 bases at V and 8 bases at J, with 16 bases between. From germline, CDR1 is MNHEY and CDR2 SVGAGI. The CDR3 sequence is 15 residues long. CDR3 residues: CASSYRGPPEDTIYF. CDR3 sequence (DNA): TGTGCCAGCAGTTACCGGGGGCCCCCTGAGGACACCATATATTTT.

CDR3 nucleotide sequence: TGTGCCAGCAGTGGGGACAGGGTCAGCAATCAGCCCCAGCATTTT. This codes for CASSGDRVSNQPQHF. The rearrangement uses TRBV2 and TRBJ1-5; TRBD1 matches 9 bases. The CDR3 totals 15 residues. Per germline, CDR1 SNHLY and CDR2 FYNNEI. V was pared by 4 bases and J by 1 base, with 2 bases of the junction left unmatched. Drawing the rest from reference TRBV2 and TRBJ1-5, the complete variable domain is EPEVTQTPSHQVTQMGQEVILRCVPISNHLYFYWYRQILGQKVEFLVSFYNNEISEKSEIFDDQFSVERPDGSNFTLKIRSTKLEDSAMYFCASSGDRVSNQPQHFGDGTRLSIL.

The CDR3 here is CASRPGTGNTEAFF. The CDR3 DNA reads as TGTGCCAGCAGGCCCGGGACAGGGAACACTGAAGCTTTCTTT. The chain is built from TRBV2 and TRBJ1-1; 8 bases fit TRBD1. Germline V gene lookup returns CDR1 SNHLY and CDR2 FYNNEI. Germline trimming cut 6 bases from V and 1 base from J; bases unmatched to any gene: 4. The CDR3 consists of 14 residues. Supplemented by reference TRBV2 and TRBJ1-1, the full variable domain reads EPEVTQTPSHQVTQMGQEVILRCVPISNHLYFYWYRQILGQKVEFLVSFYNNEISEKSEIFDDQFSVERPDGSNFTLKIRSTKLEDSAMYFCASRPGTGNTEAFFGQGTRLTVV.

The V gene is TRBV7-9, the J gene TRBJ2-1, with 8 bases fitting TRBD2. Germline CDR1 SEHNR, CDR2 FQNEAQ (reference sequence). This CDR3 is built from 18 residues. J was trimmed by 4 bases and V by 6 bases; bases with no gene match: 17. The CDR3 nucleotides are TGTGCCAGCAGGCCTCCAGAATTAGCGGGAAACCGTTACAATGAGCAGTTCTTC. The encoded protein is CASRPPELAGNRYNEQFF. The full variable domain, rest sourced from reference TRBV7-9 and TRBJ2-1, is DTGVSQNPRHKITKRGQNVTFRCDPISEHNRLYWYRQTLGQGPEFLTYFQNEAQLEKSRLLSDRFSAERPKGSFSTLEIQRTEQGDSAMYLCASRPPELAGNRYNEQFFGPGTRLTVL.

V usage is TRBV28 and J usage is TRBJ2-3; a weak D match, TRBD2 (6 bases). The CDR3 contains 15 residues. Germline CDR1 MDHEN, CDR2 SYDVKM. The V end lost 6 bases, the J end lost 0 bases, and 13 bases lay between the germline ends. The CDR3 sequence: CASRIGGISTDTQYF. CDR3 coding DNA: TGTGCCAGCAGGATTGGGGGGATCAGCACAGATACGCAGTATTTT.

This chain uses TRBV6-6 with TRBJ2-7; D possibly corresponds to TRBD1 (6 bases). Germline lookup yields CDR1 MNHNY and CDR2 SVGAGI (reference sequence). The CDR3 has 14 residues. V was cut by 8 bases and J by 5 bases, with 19 bases left in between. CDR3 amino acids: CASGGGQYLNEQYF. The CDR3 DNA follows: TGTGCCAGCGGAGGAGGACAGTACCTTAACGAGCAGTACTTC.

The chain joins TRBV30 to TRBJ2-2, with 7 nucleotides matching TRBD2. Germline V gene lookup returns CDR1 GTSNPN and CDR2 SVGIG (reference sequence). This CDR3 is built from 14 residues. V was clipped by 4 bases and J by 2 bases; unmatched bases: 4. The CDR3 here is CAWTRLANTGELFF. The CDR3 bases are TGTGCCTGGACCCGACTAGCAAACACCGGGGAGCTGTTTTTT.

The chain is built from TRBV4-2 and TRBJ1-1; 8 positions match TRBD1. The CDR3 extends over 14 amino acids. CDR1 LGHNA and CDR2 YNFKEQ come from the germline V gene. The junction had 7 bases not matched to a gene; V was cut back by 4 bases and J by 6 bases. As DNA, the CDR3 is TGTGCCAGCAGCCCCGACAGGGGAGGCCCTGAAGCTTTCTTT. Residues: CASSPDRGGPEAFF.

This chain links TRBV5-8 with TRBJ1-5; D unclear. The CDR3 totals 16 residues. V was pared by 0 bases and J by 7 bases, with 17 bases between. Germline V gene sequence: CDR1 SGHTS, CDR2 YDEGEE. The CDR3 region has the DNA TGTGCCAGCAGCTTGGCAGGAGTGGGTCGAAGGCAGCCCCAGCATTTT. Translated: CASSLAGVGRRQPQHF.

The J gene is TRBJ1-1, the V gene TRBV7-6; D gene unclear. Germline V gene data show CDR1 as SGHVS and CDR2 as FNYEAQ. This CDR3 region has 13 residues. V lost 5 bases to trimming and J lost 2 bases, with 9 bases between them. The CDR3 DNA is TGTGCCAGCAGCGCGGACTTAAACACTGAAGCTTTCTTT. Its translation: CASSADLNTEAFF. Drawing the rest from reference TRBV7-6 and TRBJ1-1, the complete variable domain is GAGVSQSPRYKVTKRGQDVALRCDPISGHVSLYWYRQALGQGPEFLTYFNYEAQQDKSGLPNDRFSAERPEGSISTLTIQRTEQRDSAMYRCASSADLNTEAFFGQGTRLTVV.